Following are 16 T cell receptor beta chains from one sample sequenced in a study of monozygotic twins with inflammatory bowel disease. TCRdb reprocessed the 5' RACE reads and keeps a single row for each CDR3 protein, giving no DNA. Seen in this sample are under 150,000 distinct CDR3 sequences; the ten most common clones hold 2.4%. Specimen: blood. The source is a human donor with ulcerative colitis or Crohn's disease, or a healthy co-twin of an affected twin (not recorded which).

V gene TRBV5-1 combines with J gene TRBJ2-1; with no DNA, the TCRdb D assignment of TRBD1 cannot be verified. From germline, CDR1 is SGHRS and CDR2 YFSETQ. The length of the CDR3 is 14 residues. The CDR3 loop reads CASSEGRSYNEQFF.

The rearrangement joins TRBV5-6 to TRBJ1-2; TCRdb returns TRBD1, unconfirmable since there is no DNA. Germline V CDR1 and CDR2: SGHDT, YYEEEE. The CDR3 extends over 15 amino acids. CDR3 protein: CASSRTGRISYGYTF. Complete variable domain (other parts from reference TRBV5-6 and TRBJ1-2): DAGVTQSPTHLIKTRGQQVTLRCSPKSGHDTVSWYQQALGQGPQFIFQYYEEEERQRGNFPDRFSGHQFPNYSSELNVNALLLGDSALYLCASSRTGRISYGYTFGSGTRLTVV.

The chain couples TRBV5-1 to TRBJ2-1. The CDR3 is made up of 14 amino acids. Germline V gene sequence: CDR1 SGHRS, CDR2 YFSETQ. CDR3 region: CASSLTSSYNEQFF.

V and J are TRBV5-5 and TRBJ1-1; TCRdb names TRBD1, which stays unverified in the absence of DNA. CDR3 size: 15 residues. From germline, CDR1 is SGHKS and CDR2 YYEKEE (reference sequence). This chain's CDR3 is CASSLAGGPNTEAFF.

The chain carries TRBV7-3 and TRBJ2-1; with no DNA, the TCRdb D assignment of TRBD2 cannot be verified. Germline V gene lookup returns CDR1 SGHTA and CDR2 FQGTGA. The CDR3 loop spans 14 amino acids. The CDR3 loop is CASRSAGGLGEQFF.

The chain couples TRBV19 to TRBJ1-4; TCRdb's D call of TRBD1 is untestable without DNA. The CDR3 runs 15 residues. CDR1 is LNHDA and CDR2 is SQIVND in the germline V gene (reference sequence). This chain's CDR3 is CASRRPGQGNEKLFF.

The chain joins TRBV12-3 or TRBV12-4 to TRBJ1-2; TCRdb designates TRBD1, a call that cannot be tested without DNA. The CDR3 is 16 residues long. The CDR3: CASSLARKKGMFGYTF.

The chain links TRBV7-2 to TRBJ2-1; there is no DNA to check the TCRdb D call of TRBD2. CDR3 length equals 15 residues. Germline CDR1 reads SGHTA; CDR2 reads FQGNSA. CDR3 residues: CATTLTGTSSDEQFF.

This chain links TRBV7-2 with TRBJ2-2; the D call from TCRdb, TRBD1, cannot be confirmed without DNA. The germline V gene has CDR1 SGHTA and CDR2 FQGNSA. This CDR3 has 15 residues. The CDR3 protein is CASSLTGGLGGELFF.

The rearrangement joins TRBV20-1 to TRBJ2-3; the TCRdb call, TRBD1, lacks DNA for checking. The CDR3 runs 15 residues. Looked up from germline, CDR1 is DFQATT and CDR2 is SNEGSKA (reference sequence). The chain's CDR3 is CSARASTGFTDTQYF.

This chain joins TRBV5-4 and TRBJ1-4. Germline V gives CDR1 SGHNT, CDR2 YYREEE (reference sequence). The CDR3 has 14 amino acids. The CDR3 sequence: CASSPGVEIEKLFF.

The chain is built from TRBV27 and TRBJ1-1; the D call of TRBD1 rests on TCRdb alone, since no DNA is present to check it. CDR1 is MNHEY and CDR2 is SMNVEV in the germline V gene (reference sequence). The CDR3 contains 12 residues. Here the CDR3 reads CASKDSLEEAFF.

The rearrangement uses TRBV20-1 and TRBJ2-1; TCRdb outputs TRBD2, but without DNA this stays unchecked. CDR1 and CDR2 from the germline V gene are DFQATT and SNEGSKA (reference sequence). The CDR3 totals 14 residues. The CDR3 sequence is CSARVDGTNHEQFF.

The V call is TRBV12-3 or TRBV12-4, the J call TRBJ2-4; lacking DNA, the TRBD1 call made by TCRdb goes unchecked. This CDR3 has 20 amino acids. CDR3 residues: CASSLGQGGSGRLAKNMQYF.

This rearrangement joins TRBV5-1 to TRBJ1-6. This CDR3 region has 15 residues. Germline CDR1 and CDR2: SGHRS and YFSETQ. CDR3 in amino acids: CASSLSGQERSPLHF.

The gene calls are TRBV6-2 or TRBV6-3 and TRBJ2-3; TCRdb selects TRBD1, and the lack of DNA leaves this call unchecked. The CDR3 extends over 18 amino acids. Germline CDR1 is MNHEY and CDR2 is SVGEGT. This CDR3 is CASSSRRPQGTYTDTQYF.